Listed here are 6 T cell receptor beta chains from one sample, sequenced in a study of tumor-infiltrating lymphocytes in oesophageal squamous cell carcinoma. From the PCR reads, TCRdb called clonotypes with MiXCR, one entry per CDR3 protein. The sample includes more than 9,500 distinct CDR3 sequences, more than 40% of them seen just once. The material sequenced was normal esophageal tissue next to the tumor. These TCRs come from a male donor with esophageal squamous cell carcinoma.

Here the CDR3 reads CASSQGGGLYTEAFF. The CDR3 DNA sequence: TGCGCCAGCAGCCAAGGGGGAGGGCTCTACACTGAAGCTTTCTTT. The chain links TRBV4-1 to TRBJ2-1; no clear D gene. The DNA end is a closer match to TRBJ1-1, so the J assignment may be wrong. Per germline, CDR1 MGHRA and CDR2 YSYEKL. This CDR3 spans 15 amino acids.

The chain combines TRBV7-2 with TRBJ2-1, with D perhaps being TRBD1 or TRBD2 (5 bases each). The end of the DNA is better explained by TRBJ2-7, so the J call may be wrong. This CDR3 contains 13 residues. Germline V CDR1 and CDR2: SGHTA, FQGNSA. The DNA of the CDR3 is TGTGCCAGCAGCTTAGGGGCTGGGGGCGAGCAGTACTTC. Translation: CASSLGAGGEQYF.

This clonotype has at least ten counts. The gene calls are TRBV6-1 and TRBJ1-1; perhaps TRBD1 as D (5 bases). There are 15 residues in the CDR3. Germline V gene sequence: CDR1 MNHNS, CDR2 SASEGT. Trimming took off 6 bases at V and 5 bases at J, with 19 bases between the two ends. The DNA for the CDR3 is TGTGCCAGCAGGCTGGCGTCCGGGGGGGAAACTGAAGCTTTCTTT. Protein sequence: CASRLASGGETEAFF.

By share, this clonotype ranks as medium-sized. The V gene is TRBV6-1, the J gene TRBJ2-1; D gene uncertain. V lost 5 bases, J lost 15 bases, and 20 bases lay in between. This CDR3 has 13 residues. CDR1 and CDR2 (germline): MNHNS, SASEGT. CDR3 nucleotides: TGTGCCAGCAGTCGCCTCCTCACTGAATTGCCGTTCTTC. It codes for CASSRLLTELPFF.

The gene calls are TRBV27 and TRBJ2-5; D gene uncertain. TRBJ2-7 explains the end of the DNA better; the J call may be wrong. Germline CDR1 reads MNHEY; CDR2 reads SMNVEV (reference sequence). The CDR3 runs 15 residues. CDR3 nucleotides: TGTGCCAGCAGTTCCCCGGAAAGCACCCCTTACGAGCAGTACTTC. Its translation: CASSSPESTPYEQYF.

This clonotype was seen just once. The DNA is omitted, as the CDR3 cannot be located on it reliably, and the CDR3 follows TCRdb's listing. V gene TRBV7-9 combines with J gene TRBJ2-6; the D call TRBD1 from the table was never checked on the DNA. From its first to its last residue, the CDR3 has 16 amino acids. In germline, CDR1 is SEHNR, CDR2 FQNEAQ (reference sequence). CDR3 amino acids: CASSQHGTNLWLHLRF.